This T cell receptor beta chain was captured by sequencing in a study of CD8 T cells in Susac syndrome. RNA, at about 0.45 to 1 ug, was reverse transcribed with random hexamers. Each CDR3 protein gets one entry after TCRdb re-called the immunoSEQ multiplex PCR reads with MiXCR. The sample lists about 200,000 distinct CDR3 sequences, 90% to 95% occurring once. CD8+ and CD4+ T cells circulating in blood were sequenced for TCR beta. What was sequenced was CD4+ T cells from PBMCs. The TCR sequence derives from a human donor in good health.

The CDR3: CSASGTGPIDEQYV. The CDR3 DNA follows: TGCAGTGCTTCCGGGACAGGTCCCATCGACGAGCAGTACGTC. V and J are TRBV20-1 and TRBJ2-7, with 8 bases matching TRBD1. Germline V gene sequence: CDR1 DFQATT, CDR2 SNEGSKA (reference sequence). The CDR3 has 14 residues. The junction had 11 bases not matched to a gene; V was cut back by 5 bases and J by 5 bases.